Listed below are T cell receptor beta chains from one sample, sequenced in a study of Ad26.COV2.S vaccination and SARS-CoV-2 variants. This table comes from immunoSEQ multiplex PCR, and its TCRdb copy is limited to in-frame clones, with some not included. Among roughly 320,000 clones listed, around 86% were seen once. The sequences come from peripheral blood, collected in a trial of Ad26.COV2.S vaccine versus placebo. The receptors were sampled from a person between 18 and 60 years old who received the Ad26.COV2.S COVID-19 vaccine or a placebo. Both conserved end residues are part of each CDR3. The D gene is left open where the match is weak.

CDR3 DNA: TGTGCCAGCAGCCAACTTCCCTTGGGGGACATCAATCAGCCCCAGCATTTT
CDR3 protein: CASSQLPLGDINQPQHF
J gene: TRBJ1-5
V gene: TRBV4-2
D gene: NA

CDR3 DNA: TGTGCCAGCAGTTACTCATCGGCCCCGAACACCGGGGAGCTGTTTTTT
CDR3 protein: CASSYSSAPNTGELFF
J gene: TRBJ2-2
V gene: TRBV6-5
D gene: NA

CDR3 DNA: TGTGCCAGCAGCCAAGATAGGGGGAGGGAGCAGTACTTC
CDR3 protein: CASSQDRGREQYF
J gene: TRBJ2-7
V gene: TRBV3-1/TRBV3-2
D gene: NA

CDR3 DNA: TGTGCCAGCAGTTACTCGAGCCAGGGGGCCTACGAGCAGTACTTC
CDR3 protein: CASSYSSQGAYEQYF
J gene: TRBJ2-7
V gene: TRBV6-5
D gene: TRBD1

CDR3 DNA: TGTGCCAGCAGCCAAGTGCCAGTCCAAGAGACCCAGTACTTC
CDR3 protein: CASSQVPVQETQYF
J gene: TRBJ2-5
V gene: TRBV3-1/TRBV3-2
D gene: NA

CDR3 DNA: TGTGCCAGCAGCCAGCCGGGGTCCGTCAACCTTTACGAGCAGTACTTC
CDR3 protein: CASSQPGSVNLYEQYF
J gene: TRBJ2-7
V gene: TRBV14
D gene: NA

CDR3 DNA: TGTGCCAGCAGCTTTCAGGGGAACACTGAAGCTTTCTTT
CDR3 protein: CASSFQGNTEAFF
J gene: TRBJ1-1
V gene: TRBV7-3
D gene: NA

CDR3 DNA: TGCAGCGTCCTTTGGGCGGCATGGGACAGGGGGTCATTCCGGGGCTACACCTTC
CDR3 protein: CSVLWAAWDRGSFRGYTF
J gene: TRBJ1-2
V gene: TRBV29-1
D gene: TRBD1

CDR3 DNA: TGCGCCAGCAGCATAGACAGGGGGGCTAATGAAAAACTGTTTTTT
CDR3 protein: CASSIDRGANEKLFF
J gene: TRBJ1-4
V gene: TRBV5-1
D gene: TRBD1

CDR3 DNA: TGTGCCAGCAGCGTAGTTGGCAGTGTAGGGGAAAAACTGTTTTTT
CDR3 protein: CASSVVGSVGEKLFF
J gene: TRBJ1-4
V gene: TRBV9
D gene: NA

CDR3 DNA: TGTGCCAGCAGCCCGGACAGCTATAATGAAAAACTGTTTTTT
CDR3 protein: CASSPDSYNEKLFF
J gene: TRBJ1-4
V gene: TRBV7-2
D gene: NA

CDR3 DNA: TGTGCCAGCAGCTCTCCCGGGTATCATAGTGAACTGTTTTTT
CDR3 protein: CASSSPGYHSELFF
J gene: TRBJ1-4
V gene: TRBV7-9
D gene: NA

CDR3 DNA: TGTGCCAGCGAGGGAGGGGGATCTAACTATGGCTACACCTTC
CDR3 protein: CASEGGGSNYGYTF
J gene: TRBJ1-2
V gene: TRBV9
D gene: NA

CDR3 DNA: TGTGCCAGCAGTCCCTTGCCCCGAGGAGGGCAAGAGACCCAGTACTTC
CDR3 protein: CASSPLPRGGQETQYF
J gene: TRBJ2-5
V gene: TRBV2
D gene: NA

CDR3 DNA: TGCAGCGTGGGACTTACTAGTGGCTACAATGAGCAGTTCTTC
CDR3 protein: CSVGLTSGYNEQFF
J gene: TRBJ2-1
V gene: TRBV29-1
D gene: NA

CDR3 DNA: TGTGCCTCCTCAAACGGGGGTGAAGCTTTCTTT
CDR3 protein: CASSNGGEAFF
J gene: TRBJ1-1
V gene: TRBV19
D gene: NA

CDR3 DNA: TGCAGCGGAGGAGACAGCTCCTACGAGCAGTACTTC
CDR3 protein: CSGGDSSYEQYF
J gene: TRBJ2-7
V gene: TRBV29-1
D gene: NA

CDR3 DNA: TGTGCCAGCAGCGGTCGGACTAGCGGGGTCACAGATACGCAGTATTTT
CDR3 protein: CASSGRTSGVTDTQYF
J gene: TRBJ2-3
V gene: TRBV9
D gene: TRBD2

CDR3 DNA: TGTGCCAGCAGCCCTGGATGGAACAGTGAAGCTTTCTTT
CDR3 protein: CASSPGWNSEAFF
J gene: TRBJ1-1
V gene: TRBV11-1
D gene: NA

CDR3 DNA: TGTGCCTGGAGGGAACGGGTCACTGAAGCTTTCTTT
CDR3 protein: CAWRERVTEAFF
J gene: TRBJ1-1
V gene: TRBV30
D gene: NA